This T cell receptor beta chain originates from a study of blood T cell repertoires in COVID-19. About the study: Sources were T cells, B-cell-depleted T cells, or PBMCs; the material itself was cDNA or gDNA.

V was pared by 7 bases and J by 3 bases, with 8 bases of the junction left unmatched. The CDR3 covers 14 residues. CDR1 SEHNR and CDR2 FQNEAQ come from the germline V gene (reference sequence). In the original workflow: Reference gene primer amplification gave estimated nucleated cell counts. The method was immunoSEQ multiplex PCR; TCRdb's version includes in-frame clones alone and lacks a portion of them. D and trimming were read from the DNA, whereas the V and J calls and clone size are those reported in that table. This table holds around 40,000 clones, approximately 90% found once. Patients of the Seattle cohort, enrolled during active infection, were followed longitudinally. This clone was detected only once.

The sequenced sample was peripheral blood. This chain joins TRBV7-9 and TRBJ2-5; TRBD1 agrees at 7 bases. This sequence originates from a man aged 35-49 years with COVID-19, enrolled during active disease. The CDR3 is CASNQGELKETQYF. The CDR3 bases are TGTGCCAGCAACCAGGGGGAGTTGAAAGAGACCCAGTACTTC.